Listed below are T cell receptor beta chains from one sample, sequenced in a study of technical replicates of blood from several donors. Generated by immunoSEQ multiplex PCR, the TCRdb table keeps only in-frame clones and is missing some. The sample includes about 97,000 clones, approximately 94% seen only once; the top ten take 0.25% to 0.35%. The sample was T cells isolated from PBMCs. The source is a human donor in good health. CDR3s include the opening cysteine and the closing phenylalanine or tryptophan. The D gene is left open where the match is weak. Clone size is not always given. Where it is, it says once, few, many or a class for expanded clones.

d_call j_call clone_size v_call cdr3_nt cdr3_aa
. TRBJ2-5 . TRBV7-2 TGTGCCAGCAGCTTAGGGGGCCGAGAGACCCAGTACTTC CASSLGGRETQYF
. TRBJ2-3 once TRBV18 TGTGCCAGCGAAAGCAGCGGAGCGGAAAGCACAGATACGCAGTATTTT CASESSGAESTDTQYF
. TRBJ2-7 . TRBV11-3 TGTGCCAGCAGCCACACTCGGGAGATCTACGAGCAGTACTTC CASSHTREIYEQYF
TRBD1 TRBJ2-5 . TRBV30 TGTGCCTGGGGGGACAGGGTGGGAGAGACCCAGTACTTC CAWGDRVGETQYF
. TRBJ1-2 . TRBV4-3 TGCGCCAGCAGTCCAGGGATTAACTATGGCTACACCTTC CASSPGINYGYTF
. TRBJ1-1 . TRBV7-8 TGTGCCAGCAGCTTAGGAGGCAGAACGAACACTGAAGCTTTCTTT CASSLGGRTNTEAFF
. TRBJ2-5 . TRBV4-1 TGCGCCAGCAGCCAAGATACGTGGTCCGGGGAGACCCAGTACTTC CASSQDTWSGETQYF
. TRBJ1-2 . TRBV28 TGTGCCAGCAGTTTAGCAGGGGAAATAAGTGGCGGCTACACCTTC CASSLAGEISGGYTF
TRBD2 TRBJ2-2 . TRBV19 TGTGCCAGTAGTCTGCTAGCGGGAAACACCGGGGAGCTGTTTTTT CASSLLAGNTGELFF
. TRBJ1-2 . TRBV28 TGTGCCGGGGCCCCCCGACAGGTTTTAAACTATGGCTACACCTTC CAGAPRQVLNYGYTF
TRBD2 TRBJ2-1 . TRBV29-1 TGCAGCGCGTTCGTGGGAGGGCTTAACAATGAGCAGTTCTTC CSAFVGGLNNEQFF
TRBD2 TRBJ2-1 . TRBV19 TGTGCCAGTAGAGGGACTAGCGGTATCTACAATGAGCAGTTCTTC CASRGTSGIYNEQFF
TRBD2 TRBJ2-1 . TRBV11-2 TGTGCCAGCAGCTCCGGACTAGCGGGATACAATGAGCAGTTCTTC CASSSGLAGYNEQFF
TRBD2 TRBJ2-3 . TRBV11-3 TGTGCCAGCAGCCCTAGCGGGTACACAGATACGCAGTATTTT CASSPSGYTDTQYF
TRBD1 TRBJ1-1 . TRBV11-1 TGTGCCAGCAGTCTACAGGGGGTGAACACTGAAGCTTTCTTT CASSLQGVNTEAFF
TRBD1 TRBJ2-7 . TRBV6-1 TGTGCCAGCAGTCCAATGGGGCCGGGACAGTGGGAGCAGTACTTC CASSPMGPGQWEQYF
TRBD1 TRBJ2-7 . TRBV19 TGTGCCAGTAGTATAGGACAGGGGACCGACGAGCAGTACTTC CASSIGQGTDEQYF
TRBD1 TRBJ1-1 . TRBV7-2 TGTGCCAGCAGCTTAGGAAGTTGGGGACAGGCGAACACTGAAGCTTTCTTT CASSLGSWGQANTEAFF
. TRBJ1-5 . TRBV6-1 TGTGCCAGCAGTGAAAACACAGACCCCGGGCCCCAGCATTTT CASSENTDPGPQHF
TRBD1 TRBJ2-1 . TRBV29-1 TGCAGCGTTGAAGATCAAAGGGACAGGAATGAGCAGTTCTTC CSVEDQRDRNEQFF
TRBD2 TRBJ2-1 . TRBV27 TGTGCCAGCAGTTTTGTAGCGGGAGGTTTAGATGAGCAGTTCTTC CASSFVAGGLDEQFF
. TRBJ2-1 . TRBV30 TGTGCCTGGAGTGTAATATTAGCAGCTGAGCAGTTCTTC CAWSVILAAEQFF
TRBD1 TRBJ1-3 . TRBV6-5 TGTGCCAGCAGTGCCGGGACAGGAGGCAACACCATATATTTT CASSAGTGGNTIYF
TRBD2 TRBJ2-5 . TRBV7-3 TGTGCCAGCAGCTTAGCGGGAGGACAAGAGACCCAGTACTTC CASSLAGGQETQYF
TRBD2 TRBJ2-7 once TRBV10-1 TGCGCCAGCAGTGAGAGGACTAGCGGGAGGGGATACGAGCAGTACTTC CASSERTSGRGYEQYF
. TRBJ2-2 . TRBV7-7 TGTGCTAGCAGCTTAGGGAGCTTGGGGGAGCTGTTTTTT CASSLGSLGELFF
TRBD2 TRBJ2-7 . TRBV6-6 TGTGCCAGCAGTTACTCGTCACTAGCGGGAGCCAACGAGCAGTACTTC CASSYSSLAGANEQYF
. TRBJ2-1 . TRBV6-1 TGTGCCAGCAGTGTTCCTGCGGTCAGCTCCTACAATGAGCAGTTCTTC CASSVPAVSSYNEQFF
TRBD2 TRBJ2-1 . TRBV7-3 TGTGCCAGCAGCGAATTTAGCGGGGCGGACGTTGAGCAGTTCTTC CASSEFSGADVEQFF
. TRBJ1-2 once TRBV4-1 TGCGCCAGTAAGGGGATCGAAGAAACTAACTATGGCTACACCTTC CASKGIEETNYGYTF
TRBD2 TRBJ2-7 . TRBV7-2 TGTGCCAGCAGCCGGCTTCCGACTAGCGAGGGGTACGAGCAGTACTTC CASSRLPTSEGYEQYF
. TRBJ1-5 . TRBV21-1 TGTGCCAGCAGCAAAGGGACAGAAAACAATCAGCCCCAGCATTTT CASSKGTENNQPQHF
. TRBJ1-5 . TRBV9 TGTGCCAGCAGCGTGGGACATCAAAGCAATCAGCCCCAGCATTTT CASSVGHQSNQPQHF
. TRBJ1-5 once TRBV9 TGTGCCAGCAGCGTAGGAGACTGGGTCGGTCAGCCCCAGCATTTT CASSVGDWVGQPQHF
. TRBJ2-7 . TRBV7-2 TGTGCCAGCAGCGCTCGGGAGTACTACGAGCAGTACTTC CASSAREYYEQYF
. TRBJ2-2 . TRBV5-4 TGTGCCAGCAGCTCTGGAGGGGGCAGTGCCGGGGAGCTGTTTTTT CASSSGGGSAGELFF
TRBD2 TRBJ2-3 . TRBV28 TGTGCCAGCACCCTAGCGGGAGGTGACGATACGCAGTATTTT CASTLAGGDDTQYF
. TRBJ1-2 once TRBV19 TGTGCCAGTAGTAACCAGGACTATGGCTACACCTTC CASSNQDYGYTF
. TRBJ1-2 . TRBV28 TGTGCCAGCCGGTACACCGACAGGCTTAACTATGGCTACACCTTC CASRYTDRLNYGYTF
TRBD1 TRBJ1-2 . TRBV28 TGTGCCAGCTATTTAGGACAGGGGGCGTATGGCTACACCTTC CASYLGQGAYGYTF